This entry lists 21 T cell receptor beta chains sequenced from one sample in a study of cytomegalovirus exposure and HLA in healthy donors. PCR involved 60 Vbeta and 13 Jbeta primers. Profiled with immunoSEQ multiplex PCR; TCRdb holds only in-frame clones, not every one. The sample includes 180,000 or so clones, 86% of them seen just once. Sequences were obtained from PBMCs. The receptors here all came from a woman aged 25 to 39 in good health and CMV-seronegative.

The chain links TRBV7-6 to TRBJ2-7, with 11 bases fitting TRBD1. The germline V gene has CDR1 SGHVS and CDR2 FNYEAQ. Germline trimming cut 4 bases from V and 6 bases from J; bases unmatched to any gene: 8. The CDR3 loop spans 15 amino acids. The DNA of the CDR3 is TGTGCCAGCAGCTCAAGAGCCGGGACAGGGGGCGAGCAGTACTTC. Translated, it gives CASSSRAGTGGEQYF.

The J gene is TRBJ2-7, the V gene TRBV28, with TRBD1 matching 7 bases. CDR3 length equals 14 residues. The germline V gene encodes CDR1 MDHEN and CDR2 SYDVKM. Germline trimming cut 6 bases from V and 0 bases from J; bases unmatched to any gene: 5. The CDR3 DNA reads TGTGCCAGCAGGCCTAGACAGGGCTCCTACGAGCAGTACTTC. Protein sequence: CASRPRQGSYEQYF.

V gene TRBV4-1 combines with J gene TRBJ1-1, with D perhaps TRBD1 (5 bases). CDR3 length equals 14 residues. Germline lookup yields CDR1 MGHRA and CDR2 YSYEKL. V dropped 1 base and J dropped 4 bases, with 10 bases sitting between them. CDR3 protein: CASSQGIGATEAFF. As DNA, the CDR3 is TGCGCCAGCAGCCAAGGAATAGGGGCCACTGAAGCTTTCTTT.

The V gene is TRBV21-1, the J gene TRBJ1-2; the table's D call, TRBD1, has no DNA check behind it. TRBV21-1 is a pseudogene segment. This CDR3 is 19 amino acids long. CDR3 amino acids: CASSKGAPGHPKNNYGYTF. CDR3 sequence (DNA): TGTGCCAGCAGCAAAGGGGCTCCGGGACATCCTAAGAACAACTATGGCTACACCTTC.

The chain has TRBV2 and TRBJ1-2; tentatively, D is TRBD1 (6 bases). This CDR3 contains 13 residues. V lost 3 bases and J 10 bases, leaving 15 bases between the germline ends. Germline V gives CDR1 SNHLY, CDR2 FYNNEI. The CDR3 reads CASSDPRGFVYTF. The CDR3 DNA reads as TGTGCCAGCAGTGACCCCAGGGGCTTTGTCTACACCTTC.

J is TRBJ2-3 and V is TRBV29-1, with D unresolved. The CDR3 totals 12 residues. Germline values: CDR1 SQVTM, CDR2 ANQGSEA. Trimming cost V 6 bases and J 4 bases, with 11 bases left between them. The CDR3 region is CSVSLNPDTQYF. CDR3 DNA sequence: TGCAGCGTAAGTCTAAACCCAGATACGCAGTATTTT.

Here the CDR3 reads CASSIPPGTLISYNEQFF. The CDR3 nucleotides are TGTGCCAGTAGTATCCCTCCCGGGACACTCATCTCCTACAATGAGCAGTTCTTC. The chain couples TRBV19 to TRBJ2-1; a weak D match, TRBD1 (6 bases). Looked up from germline, CDR1 is LNHDA and CDR2 is SQIVND (reference sequence). This CDR3 is built from 18 residues. V was clipped by 3 bases and J by 0 bases, with 18 bases between them. Based on the CDR3 plus reference TRBV19 and TRBJ2-1, the full variable domain is DGGITQSPKYLFRKEGQNVTLSCEQNLNHDAMYWYRQDPGQGLRLIYYSQIVNDFQKGDIAEGYSVSREKKESFPLTVTSAQKNPTAFYLCASSIPPGTLISYNEQFFGPGTRLTVL.

This clone appeared a single time. The chain carries TRBV2 and TRBJ1-1; 7 bases are a match to TRBD1. The V gene's germline CDR1 is SNHLY and CDR2 FYNNEI. The CDR3 is made up of 14 amino acids. V shed 4 bases, J shed 5 bases, and the junction held 7 bases outside the gene matches. CDR3 in DNA: TGTGCCAGCAGTGTGAGCAGGGGGAGTACTGAAGCTTTCTTT. Translated: CASSVSRGSTEAFF.

V gene TRBV11-2 combines with J gene TRBJ2-1; D is ambiguous. Germline assignment: CDR1 SGHAT and CDR2 FQNNGV. This CDR3 comprises 15 residues. Trimming took off 1 base at V and 0 bases at J, with 7 bases between the two ends. DNA of the CDR3: TGTGCCAGCAGCTTAGTGTCTAGCTCCTACAATGAGCAGTTCTTC. Translating it yields CASSLVSSSYNEQFF.

The chain uses TRBV27 and TRBJ1-2; 8 bases map to TRBD1. CDR3 length: 13 amino acids. Germline V gene lookup returns CDR1 MNHEY and CDR2 SMNVEV (reference sequence). Unmatched junction bases numbered 8, after V lost 6 bases and J lost 8 bases. This chain's CDR3 is CASRDQGAEGYTF. Here the CDR3 DNA reads TGTGCCAGCAGGGACCAGGGGGCGGAAGGCTACACCTTC.

This clone showed up just once. The gene calls are TRBV5-8 and TRBJ1-4, with D possibly TRBD1 on 5 matching bases. V lost 1 base and J lost 7, with 17 bases in between. Germline V lookup: CDR1 SGHTS, CDR2 YDEGEE. The length of the CDR3 is 16 residues. In nucleotides, the CDR3 is TGTGCCAGCAGCTTGCCGGGACTGGGGGAAAGTGAAAAACTGTTTTTT. Its protein product is CASSLPGLGESEKLFF.

CDR3 loop: CASRTGITNYGYTF. In DNA form, the CDR3 reads TGTGCCAGCCGAACGGGAATTACTAACTATGGCTACACCTTC. The chain carries TRBV2 and TRBJ1-2; D unclear. The CDR3 runs 14 residues. The germline V and J ends were trimmed by 8 bases and 0 bases, with 13 bases remaining between them. Looked up from germline, CDR1 is SNHLY and CDR2 is FYNNEI.

The rearrangement links TRBV5-5 to TRBJ2-2; D is ambiguous. The CDR3 covers 12 residues. The V gene lost 2 bases and the J gene lost 4 bases, with 3 bases spanning the gap. CDR1 and CDR2 (germline): SGHKS, YYEKEE (reference sequence). The CDR3 nucleotides read TGTGCCAGCAGCTTCCGCACCGGGGAGCTGTTTTTT. Protein product: CASSFRTGELFF.

The chain recombines TRBV7-9 with TRBJ2-2, with TRBD2 as a possible D gene (7 bases). Germline CDR1 is SEHNR and CDR2 is FQNEAQ (reference sequence). V gave up 5 bases and J gave up 0 bases, with 16 bases separating them. This CDR3 is 17 amino acids long. The DNA for the CDR3 is TGTGCCAGCAGCGGGGGGCTAGCGGACCCGAACACCGGGGAGCTGTTTTTT. Protein sequence: CASSGGLADPNTGELFF.

V gene TRBV9 combines with J gene TRBJ1-1; D remains ambiguous. The V end was cut by 0 bases, the J end by 4 bases, with 10 bases between. CDR3 length: 14 amino acids. The germline V gene encodes CDR1 SGDLS and CDR2 YYNGEE. The CDR3 DNA is TGTGCCAGCAGCGTAGGCCTATCGGGCACTGAAGCTTTCTTT. Translating gives CASSVGLSGTEAFF.

The rearrangement links TRBV5-1 to TRBJ2-7; D perhaps matches TRBD1 (6 bases). This CDR3 spans 14 amino acids. Germline V gene data show CDR1 as SGHRS and CDR2 as YFSETQ. V was clipped by 4 bases and J by 2 bases, with 13 bases between them. The CDR3 coding sequence is TGCGCCAGCAGCACCGGGACATACACCTACGAGCAGTACTTC. Translated: CASSTGTYTYEQYF.

The chain has TRBV6-1 and TRBJ2-5; the D is unclear. The CDR3 is 13 residues long. Germline-derived CDR1 and CDR2 are MNHNS and SASEGT. Between the trimmed V and J ends, which lost 7 bases and 0 bases, there was a span of 9 bases. The CDR3 region is CASTVEYQETQYF. In DNA form, the CDR3 reads TGTGCCAGCACGGTGGAGTACCAAGAGACCCAGTACTTC.

The chain links TRBV4-1 to TRBJ1-5, with D uncertain. CDR1 is MGHRA and CDR2 is YSYEKL in the germline V gene. V was pared by 0 bases and J by 9 bases, with 12 bases between. There are 14 residues in the CDR3. The CDR3 sequence: CASSQDIRGWPQHF. The DNA of the CDR3 is TGCGCCAGCAGCCAAGATATACGGGGATGGCCCCAGCATTTT.

This chain connects TRBV2 to TRBJ1-5; perhaps TRBD1 as D (6 bases). The CDR3 contains 13 residues. The V gene's germline CDR1 is SNHLY and CDR2 FYNNEI. V dropped 4 bases and J dropped 8 bases, with 12 bases sitting between them. This CDR3 is CASSGTVGEPQHF. CDR3 DNA: TGTGCCAGCAGTGGGACAGTTGGAGAGCCCCAGCATTTT.

This clone has just a few counts. The chain joins TRBV28 to TRBJ1-4; TRBD1 might be the D (6 bases). Germline lookup yields CDR1 MDHEN and CDR2 SYDVKM. The CDR3 length is 15 residues. V dropped 1 base and J dropped 11 bases, with 17 bases sitting between them. The CDR3 loop reads CASSLLGGPGGKLFF. The CDR3 DNA follows: TGTGCCAGCAGTTTATTGGGGGGGCCTGGGGGGAAACTGTTTTTT.

This clone was counted once. This chain uses TRBV10-2 with TRBJ1-5, with D perhaps matching TRBD1 (6 bases). There are 16 residues in the CDR3. Trimming left V 4 bases short and J 7 bases short, with 20 bases between. The V gene's germline CDR1 is WSHSY and CDR2 SAAADI. CDR3 nucleotides: TGCGCCAGCAGTGTTCGCGAGGGGGTGGTGGGACAGCCCCAGCATTTT. Its protein product is CASSVREGVVGQPQHF.